These 19 T cell receptor beta chains were sequenced from one sample in a study of blood T cells in healthy people across ages. A second PCR of about 7 to 11 cycles used a sample-barcoded 5' primer and a J-beta primer mix. Using its own MiXCR run on the 5' RACE reads, TCRdb lists one record per CDR3 protein. The data show 1.5 million to 2 million distinct CDR3 sequences, with less than 50% seen just once and 2% to 2.5% held by the top ten. The specimen was blood. The receptors were sampled from a middle-aged woman in good health.

This chain links TRBV27 with TRBJ1-1, with D tentatively TRBD1 (5 bases). The germline V gene has CDR1 MNHEY and CDR2 SMNVEV (reference sequence). Trimming removed 3 bases at V and 6 bases at J, with 8 bases between. The CDR3 runs 12 residues. CDR3 protein: CASSFVGAEAFF. The CDR3 coding sequence is TGTGCCAGCAGTTTCGTAGGGGCTGAAGCTTTCTTT.

This chain connects TRBV20-1 to TRBJ2-1; maybe TRBD2 (5 bases). With the DNA end fitting TRBJ2-7 better, the J assignment may be wrong. From germline, CDR1 is DFQATT and CDR2 SNEGSKA (reference sequence). There are 14 residues in the CDR3. The CDR3: CSARDRGNNYEQYF. Here the CDR3 DNA reads TGCAGTGCTAGAGATCGAGGGAATAACTACGAGCAGTACTTC.

This clonotype was observed a single time. V gene TRBV4-3 combines with J gene TRBJ1-1; D is perhaps TRBD1 (5 bases). The germline CDR1 and CDR2 sequences are LGHNA and YSLEER. Trimming pared 3 bases from V and 3 bases from J, leaving 11 bases between. The CDR3 is 14 amino acids. As DNA, the CDR3 is TGCGCCAGCAGCCACCTCGGAGGGGACACTGAAGCTTTCTTT. Its protein is CASSHLGGDTEAFF.

A note on this clonotype: The junction shows a germline mismatch at one end, possibly a read error. The chain combines TRBV2 with TRBJ2-3, with a weak D call TRBD2 (5 bases). The CDR3 loop spans 15 amino acids. Germline CDR1 reads SNHLY; CDR2 reads FYNNEI. Here the CDR3 DNA reads TGCGCCAGCAATTCTGACACCGCTAGCACAGATGCGCAGTATTTT. This sequence encodes CASNSDTASTDAQYF.

This clonotype was observed a handful of times. V usage is TRBV7-9 and J usage is TRBJ2-6; 9 positions agree with TRBD1. Germline V gene lookup returns CDR1 SEHNR and CDR2 FQNEAQ (reference sequence). CDR3 length equals 18 residues. J lost 0 bases, V lost 5 bases, and 8 bases had no gene match. This CDR3 is CASSPRTGVRSGANVLTF. The CDR3 nucleotides read TGTGCCAGCAGCCCGCGGACAGGGGTCCGCTCTGGGGCCAACGTCCTGACTTTC. Looking up the rest from reference TRBV7-9 and TRBJ2-6 gives the full variable domain: DTGVSQNPRHKITKRGQNVTFRCDPISEHNRLYWYRQTLGQGPEFLTYFQNEAQLEKSRLLSDRFSAERPKGSFSTLEIQRTEQGDSAMYLCASSPRTGVRSGANVLTFGAGSRLTVL.

The table lists this clonotype with a count of one. The chain employs TRBV5-1 and TRBJ2-7; the D is unclear. The CDR3 loop spans 15 amino acids. Germline V gives CDR1 SGHRS, CDR2 YFSETQ. V lost 4 bases, J lost 4 bases, and 18 bases lay in between. CDR3 sequence: CASSAPTQCEYEQYF. CDR3 coding DNA: TGCGCCAGCAGCGCCCCAACCCAATGCGAATACGAGCAGTACTTC.

The chain uses TRBV20-1 and TRBJ2-1; TRBD2 is a possible D gene (7 bases). This CDR3 comprises 15 residues. Germline-derived CDR1 and CDR2 are DFQATT and SNEGSKA (reference sequence). The germline V and J ends were trimmed by 3 bases and 2 bases, with 14 bases remaining between them. Here the CDR3 DNA reads TGCAGTGCTAGTGCGTCGGGGGGCACCTACAATGAGCAGTTCTTC. This encodes CSASASGGTYNEQFF.

This clonotype was counted between two and nine times. The chain recombines TRBV4-2 with TRBJ1-2; no reliable D call. The V gene lost 4 bases and the J gene lost 1 base, with 10 bases spanning the gap. The CDR3 covers 14 residues. Germline lookup yields CDR1 LGHNA and CDR2 YNFKEQ. DNA for the CDR3: TGTGCCAGCAGCCCCGCCGGGTATAACTATGGCTACACCTTC. Protein: CASSPAGYNYGYTF.

This clonotype was found a few times. The chain joins TRBV29-1 to TRBJ2-1; weak D call: TRBD1 (5 bases). Per germline, CDR1 SQVTM and CDR2 ANQGSEA. The CDR3 runs to 18 residues. V was pared by 6 bases and J by 0 bases, with 24 bases between. The CDR3 DNA reads as TGCAGCGTCCACATCCCACGCCCAGGGATTTACTCCTACAATGAGCAGTTCTTC. Amino acids: CSVHIPRPGIYSYNEQFF.

The chain carries TRBV12-3 or TRBV12-4 and TRBJ2-7, with TRBD1 matching over 8 bases. The trim removed 5 bases at V and 2 bases at J, leaving 5 bases unmatched. The CDR3 is made up of 14 amino acids. CDR3 sequence reads: CASSGQGAPYEQYF. The CDR3 DNA is TGTGCCAGCAGTGGGCAGGGGGCCCCCTACGAGCAGTACTTC.

This clonotype was counted many times. The chain carries TRBV29-1 and TRBJ2-7; 8 nucleotides agree with TRBD1. This CDR3 contains 14 residues. Germline V gene data show CDR1 as SQVTM and CDR2 as ANQGSEA. With 2 bases clipped from V and 3 bases from J, the junction kept 6 bases outside the gene matches. The CDR3 sequence: CSVEFPDRVYEQYF. The CDR3 DNA reads TGCAGCGTTGAATTCCCGGACAGGGTCTACGAGCAGTACTTC.

Points on this clonotype: A read error may explain this, as a much larger clone is one base away. The chain couples TRBV7-2 to TRBJ2-4, with D uncertain. Between the trimmed V and J ends, which lost 0 bases and 13 bases, there was a span of 10 bases. CDR3 length: 12 amino acids. Germline CDR1 reads SGHTA; CDR2 reads FQGNSA. The CDR3 reads CASSLAGHKQYF. The CDR3 DNA is TGTGCCAGCAGCTTAGCGGGCCACAAGCAGTACTTC.

The genes are TRBV28 and TRBJ2-7, with 8 bases lining up with TRBD1. The J call may not be correct, given that the DNA end is closer to TRBJ2-5. The CDR3 sequence is 14 residues long. Per germline, CDR1 MDHEN and CDR2 SYDVKM. The CDR3: CASRATGARGTQYF. In DNA form, the CDR3 reads TGTGCCAGCAGGGCGACAGGGGCCAGGGGGACCCAGTACTTC.

This clonotype was recorded a few times. The rearrangement joins TRBV7-8 to TRBJ2-7; D possibly corresponds to TRBD1 (6 bases). Looked up from germline, CDR1 is SGHVS and CDR2 is FQNEAQ. Trimming removed 3 bases at V and 0 bases at J, with 12 bases between. This CDR3 has 15 amino acids. The CDR3 spells CASSFREGGSYEQYF. CDR3 nucleotides: TGTGCCAGCAGCTTTAGGGAAGGGGGCTCCTACGAGCAGTACTTC.

This rearrangement joins TRBV20-1 to TRBJ1-5; D remains ambiguous. The V gene's germline CDR1 is DFQATT and CDR2 SNEGSKA (reference sequence). V was clipped by 1 base and J by 0 bases, with 7 bases between them. The CDR3 consists of 14 residues. As DNA, the CDR3 is TGCAGTGCTAGAGTAGAGTTTAGCAATCAGCCCCAGCATTTT. This translates into CSARVEFSNQPQHF.

This clonotype was seen more than once but under ten times. The chain is built from TRBV5-6 and TRBJ2-1; TRBD2 is a possible D gene (5 bases). CDR1 is SGHDT, CDR2 YYEEEE, per germline. V was clipped by 3 bases and J by 6 bases, with 7 bases between them. CDR3 length: 12 residues. The DNA of the CDR3 is TGTGCCAGCAGCTACACTAGCAATGAGCAGTTCTTC. Translated: CASSYTSNEQFF.

This clonotype came up a few times. The chain has TRBV5-5 and TRBJ1-4, with unresolved D. The CDR3 contains 16 residues. Trimming took off 4 bases at V and 5 bases at J, with 18 bases between the two ends. Germline V gene lookup returns CDR1 SGHKS and CDR2 YYEKEE (reference sequence). The CDR3 region has the DNA TGTGCCAGCAGCACACGACCGTGGACGGACAATGAAAAACTGTTTTTT. Amino acid sequence: CASSTRPWTDNEKLFF.

V is TRBV2 and J is TRBJ2-3, with 10 bases aligning to TRBD2. There are 14 residues in the CDR3. From germline, CDR1 is SNHLY and CDR2 FYNNEI. Trimming at V came to 7 bases and at J to 2 bases, leaving 3 bases not matched to a gene. The CDR3 loop reads CASITSGNTDTQYF. DNA of the CDR3: TGTGCCAGCATCACTAGCGGGAACACAGATACGCAGTATTTT. Filled out from reference TRBV2 and TRBJ2-3, the complete variable domain reads EPEVTQTPSHQVTQMGQEVILRCVPISNHLYFYWYRQILGQKVEFLVSFYNNEISEKSEIFDDQFSVERPDGSNFTLKIRSTKLEDSAMYFCASITSGNTDTQYFGPGTRLTVL.

A remark on this clonotype: Mismatch with germline at one junction end may stem from a read error. This chain joins TRBV4-1 and TRBJ2-5; D possibly corresponds to TRBD2 (6 bases). The DNA end favors TRBJ2-7, so the J call may be wrong. The CDR3 spans 16 residues. Germline values: CDR1 MGHRA, CDR2 YSYEKL. In DNA form, the CDR3 reads TGCGCCATCAGCCAAGATCCCCCAGGGAGGTGCTACGAGCAGTACTTC. Encoded protein: CAISQDPPGRCYEQYF.